This is a list of T cell receptor beta chains from one sample in a study of cytomegalovirus exposure and HLA in healthy donors. Only in-frame clones appear in the TCRdb table, and some are missing; sequencing was by immunoSEQ multiplex PCR. This specimen shows roughly 120,000 clones; the ten leading clones hold roughly 0.94%. Sequencing used PBMCs. The receptor set was obtained from a man younger than 35 in good health and CMV-seronegative. CDR3s include the opening cysteine and the closing phenylalanine or tryptophan. D genes are given only for firm matches.

v_gene	d_gene	j_gene	len	CDR3aa	CDR3nt
TRBV15	TRBD1	TRBJ1-5	14	CATSGIGQGGTQHF	TGTGCCACCAGCGGAATTGGACAGGGTGGGACCCAGCATTTT
TRBV29-1	NA	TRBJ2-1	14	CSVPVLESYNEQFF	TGCAGCGTCCCCGTTCTTGAGTCCTACAATGAGCAGTTCTTC
TRBV6-5	TRBD1	TRBJ2-2	15	CASSYRQGGTGELFF	TGTGCCAGCAGTTATCGACAGGGGGGGACCGGGGAGCTGTTTTTT
TRBV14	NA	TRBJ2-1	15	CASSELMLGHNEQFF	TGTGCCAGCAGCGAACTGATGTTGGGGCACAATGAGCAGTTCTTC
TRBV29-1	TRBD2	TRBJ2-1	16	CSVEGTSGGAYNEQFF	TGCAGCGTTGAAGGGACTAGCGGGGGGGCCTACAATGAGCAGTTCTTC
TRBV30	TRBD1	TRBJ1-1	12	CAWSVGTGEAFF	TGTGCCTGGAGTGTAGGGACAGGCGAAGCTTTCTTT
TRBV5-1	TRBD2	TRBJ2-3	17	CASSSYKLAGNTDTQYF	TGCGCCAGCAGCTCCTACAAACTAGCGGGAAACACAGATACGCAGTATTTT
TRBV6-7	NA	TRBJ2-7	15	CASAPPGLPAYEQYF	TGTGCCAGCGCCCCCCCAGGGCTGCCGGCCTACGAGCAGTACTTC
TRBV5-6	TRBD1	TRBJ1-6	18	CASSLEGQGALLDSPLHF	TGTGCCAGCAGCTTGGAAGGACAGGGGGCCTTGTTGGATTCACCCCTCCACTTT
TRBV9	TRBD2	TRBJ2-1	16	CASSVVGGGSYNEQFF	TGTGCCAGCAGCGTAGTAGGCGGGGGCTCCTACAATGAGCAGTTCTTC
TRBV9	TRBD1	TRBJ1-1	15	CASSSETGRSTEAFF	TGTGCCAGCAGCTCGGAGACAGGGAGGAGCACTGAAGCTTTCTTT
TRBV5-4	TRBD1	TRBJ2-1	14	CASSPGQGPHEQFF	TGTGCCAGCAGCCCGGGACAGGGCCCCCATGAGCAGTTCTTC
TRBV27	NA	TRBJ2-7	13	CASRLRGLYEQYF	TGTGCCAGCAGACTGCGGGGGCTCTACGAGCAGTACTTC
TRBV5-1	TRBD2	TRBJ2-7	15	CASSRSSGGLYEQYF	TGCGCCAGCAGCCGCTCTAGCGGGGGGTTATACGAGCAGTACTTC
TRBV7-6	NA	TRBJ2-1	12	CASSNNPGEQFF	TGTGCCAGCAGCAATAACCCGGGGGAGCAGTTCTTC
TRBV11-3	NA	TRBJ2-5	13	CASSLGRQETQYF	TGTGCCAGCAGCTTGGGGCGTCAAGAGACCCAGTACTTC
TRBV18	NA	TRBJ1-5	12	CASSGRHQPQHF	TGTGCCAGCTCAGGGCGTCACCAGCCCCAGCATTTT
TRBV28	NA	TRBJ2-7	12	CASSYSAYEQYF	TGTGCCAGCAGTTACAGTGCCTACGAGCAGTACTTC
TRBV4-1	NA	TRBJ1-2	16	CASSQGGGRTSLGYTF	TGCGCCAGCAGCCAAGGTGGGGGGAGAACCTCGCTTGGCTACACCTTC
TRBV5-1	NA	TRBJ1-6	12	CASSSGNSPLHF	TGCGCCAGCAGCTCAGGGAATTCACCCCTCCACTTT
TRBV14	TRBD2	TRBJ2-3	19	CASSVRRTPGTSGRDTQYF	TGTGCCAGCAGCGTCAGGAGGACGCCCGGGACTAGCGGGAGGGATACGCAGTATTTT
TRBV7-9	TRBD1	TRBJ1-1	15	CASSSHRGLTTEAFF	TGTGCCAGCAGCTCCCACAGGGGTCTCACCACTGAAGCTTTCTTT